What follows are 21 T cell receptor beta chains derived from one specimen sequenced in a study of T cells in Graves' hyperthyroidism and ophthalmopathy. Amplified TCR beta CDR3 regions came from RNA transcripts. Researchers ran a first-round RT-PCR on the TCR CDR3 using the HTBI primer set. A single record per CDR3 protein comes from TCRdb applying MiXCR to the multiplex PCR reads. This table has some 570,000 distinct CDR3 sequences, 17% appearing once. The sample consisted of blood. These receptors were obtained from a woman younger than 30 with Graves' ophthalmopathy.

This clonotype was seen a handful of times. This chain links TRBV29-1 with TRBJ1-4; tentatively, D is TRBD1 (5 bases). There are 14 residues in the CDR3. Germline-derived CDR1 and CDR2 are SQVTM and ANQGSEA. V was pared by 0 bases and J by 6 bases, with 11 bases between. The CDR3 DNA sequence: TGCAGCGTTGAAGAGCAGGGTTGGGATGAAAAACTGTTTTTT. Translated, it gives CSVEEQGWDEKLFF.

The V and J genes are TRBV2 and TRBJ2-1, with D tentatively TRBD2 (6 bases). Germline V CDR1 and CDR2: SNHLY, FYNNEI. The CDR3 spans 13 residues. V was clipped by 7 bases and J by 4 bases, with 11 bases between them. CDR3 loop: CASMGLIYNEQFF. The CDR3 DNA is TGTGCCAGCATGGGACTTATATACAATGAGCAGTTCTTC.

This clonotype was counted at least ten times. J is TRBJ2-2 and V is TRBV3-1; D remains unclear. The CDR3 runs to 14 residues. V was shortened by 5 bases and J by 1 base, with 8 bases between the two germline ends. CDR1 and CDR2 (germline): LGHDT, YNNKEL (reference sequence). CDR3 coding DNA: TGTGCCAGCAGCAGAGGACGGAACACCGGGGAGCTGTTTTTT. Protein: CASSRGRNTGELFF.

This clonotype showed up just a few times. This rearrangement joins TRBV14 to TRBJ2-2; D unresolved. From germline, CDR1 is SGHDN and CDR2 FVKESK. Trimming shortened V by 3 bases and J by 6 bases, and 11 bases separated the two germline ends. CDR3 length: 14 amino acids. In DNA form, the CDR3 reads TGTGCCAGCAGCCACCTATATTCGCCCGGGGAGCTGTTTTTT. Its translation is CASSHLYSPGELFF.

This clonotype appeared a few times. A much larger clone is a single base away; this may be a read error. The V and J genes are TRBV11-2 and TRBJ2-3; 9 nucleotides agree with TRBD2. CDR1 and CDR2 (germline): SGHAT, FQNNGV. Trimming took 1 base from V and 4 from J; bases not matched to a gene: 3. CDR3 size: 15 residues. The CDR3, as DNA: TGTGCCAGCAGCTTAGGGGGCGGGGGGGCAGATACGCAGTATTTT. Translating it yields CASSLGGGGADTQYF.

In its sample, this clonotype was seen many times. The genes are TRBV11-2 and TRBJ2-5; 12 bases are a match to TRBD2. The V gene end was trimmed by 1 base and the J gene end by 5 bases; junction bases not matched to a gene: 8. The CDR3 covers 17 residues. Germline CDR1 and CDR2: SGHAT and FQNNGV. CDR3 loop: CASSLGTSGTYGETQYF. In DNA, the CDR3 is TGTGCCAGCAGCTTAGGGACTAGCGGGACCTACGGGGAGACCCAGTACTTC.

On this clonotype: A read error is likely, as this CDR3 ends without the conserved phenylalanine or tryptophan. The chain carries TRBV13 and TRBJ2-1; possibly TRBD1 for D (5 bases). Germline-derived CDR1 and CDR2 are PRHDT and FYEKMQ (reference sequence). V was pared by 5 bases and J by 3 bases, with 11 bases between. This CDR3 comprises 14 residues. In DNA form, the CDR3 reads TGTGCCAGCAGCCCGCCAGGGTACTACAATGAGCAGTTCTTA. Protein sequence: CASSPPGYYNEQFL.

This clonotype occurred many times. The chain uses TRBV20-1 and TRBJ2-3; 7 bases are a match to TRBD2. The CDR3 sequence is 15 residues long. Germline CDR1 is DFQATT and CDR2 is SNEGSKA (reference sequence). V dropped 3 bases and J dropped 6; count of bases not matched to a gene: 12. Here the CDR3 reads CSARGWGGQLDTQYF. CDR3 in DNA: TGCAGTGCTAGGGGGTGGGGAGGGCAACTGGATACGCAGTATTTT.

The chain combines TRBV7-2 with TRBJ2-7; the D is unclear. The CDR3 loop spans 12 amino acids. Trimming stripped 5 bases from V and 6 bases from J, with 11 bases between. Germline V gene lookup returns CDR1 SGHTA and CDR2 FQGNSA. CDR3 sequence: CASSPTAFEQYF. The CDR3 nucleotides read TGTGCCAGCAGCCCGACCGCTTTCGAGCAGTACTTC.

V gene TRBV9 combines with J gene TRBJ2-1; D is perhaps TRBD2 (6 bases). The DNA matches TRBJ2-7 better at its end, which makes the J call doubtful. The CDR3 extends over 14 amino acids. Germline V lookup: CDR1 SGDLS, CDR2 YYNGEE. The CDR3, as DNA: TGTGCCAGCAGCGCGGGAGTCAGATACAATGAGCAGTACTTC. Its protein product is CASSAGVRYNEQYF.

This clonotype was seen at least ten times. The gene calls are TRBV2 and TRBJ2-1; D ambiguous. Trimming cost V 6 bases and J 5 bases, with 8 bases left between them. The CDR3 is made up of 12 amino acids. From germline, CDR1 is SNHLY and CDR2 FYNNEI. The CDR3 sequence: CASSLWNNEQFF. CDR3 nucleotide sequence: TGTGCCAGCAGCCTGTGGAACAATGAGCAGTTCTTC.

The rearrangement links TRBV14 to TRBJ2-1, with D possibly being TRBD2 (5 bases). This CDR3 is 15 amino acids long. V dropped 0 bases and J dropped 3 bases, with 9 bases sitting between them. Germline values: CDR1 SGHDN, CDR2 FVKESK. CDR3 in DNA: TGTGCCAGCAGCCAAGAGGCGGGCAACTACAATGAGCAGTTCTTC. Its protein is CASSQEAGNYNEQFF.

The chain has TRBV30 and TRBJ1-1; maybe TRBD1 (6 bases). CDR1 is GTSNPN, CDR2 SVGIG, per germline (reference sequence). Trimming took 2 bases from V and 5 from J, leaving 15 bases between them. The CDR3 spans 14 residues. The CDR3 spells CAWSSGGRRTEAFF. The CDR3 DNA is TGTGCCTGGAGTTCTGGGGGGCGAAGGACTGAAGCTTTCTTT.

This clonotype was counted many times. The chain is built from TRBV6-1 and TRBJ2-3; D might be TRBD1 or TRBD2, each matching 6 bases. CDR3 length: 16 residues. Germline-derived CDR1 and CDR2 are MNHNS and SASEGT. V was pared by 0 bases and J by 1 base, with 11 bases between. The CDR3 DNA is TGTGCCAGCAGTGAAGCGCTGGAGGGGGGCACAGATACGCAGTATTTT. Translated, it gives CASSEALEGGTDTQYF.

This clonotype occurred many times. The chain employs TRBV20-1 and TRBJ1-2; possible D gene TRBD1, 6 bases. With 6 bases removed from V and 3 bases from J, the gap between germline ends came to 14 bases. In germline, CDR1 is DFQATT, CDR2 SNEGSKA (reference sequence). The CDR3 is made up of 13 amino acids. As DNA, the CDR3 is TGCAGTGCGGGAAAAGGGGGGGACTATGGCTACACCTTC. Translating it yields CSAGKGGDYGYTF.

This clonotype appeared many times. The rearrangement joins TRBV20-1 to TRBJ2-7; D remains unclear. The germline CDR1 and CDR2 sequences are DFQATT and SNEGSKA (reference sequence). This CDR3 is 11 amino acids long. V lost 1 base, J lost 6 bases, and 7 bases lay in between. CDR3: CSARGRSEQYF. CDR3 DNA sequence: TGCAGTGCTAGAGGGAGAAGCGAGCAGTACTTC.

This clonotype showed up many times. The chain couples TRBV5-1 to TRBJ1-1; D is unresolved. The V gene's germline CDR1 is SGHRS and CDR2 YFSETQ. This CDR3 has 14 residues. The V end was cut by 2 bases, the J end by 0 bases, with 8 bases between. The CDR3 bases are TGCGCCAGCAGCTTCGAAATAATGAACACTGAAGCTTTCTTT. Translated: CASSFEIMNTEAFF.

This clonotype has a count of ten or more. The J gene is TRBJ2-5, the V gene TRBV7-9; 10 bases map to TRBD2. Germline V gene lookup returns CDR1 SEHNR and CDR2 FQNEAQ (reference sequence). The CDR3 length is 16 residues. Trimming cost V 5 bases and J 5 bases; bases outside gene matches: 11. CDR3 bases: TGTGCCAGCAGCCCCCGCAGCGGGAGGGCCGGGGAGACCCAGTACTTC. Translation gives CASSPRSGRAGETQYF.

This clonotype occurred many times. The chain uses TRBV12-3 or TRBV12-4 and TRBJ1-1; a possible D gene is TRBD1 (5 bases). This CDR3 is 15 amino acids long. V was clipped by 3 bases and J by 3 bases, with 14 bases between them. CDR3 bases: TGTGCCAGCAGTTTCATGAGGGGCTGGGACACTGAAGCTTTCTTT. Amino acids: CASSFMRGWDTEAFF.

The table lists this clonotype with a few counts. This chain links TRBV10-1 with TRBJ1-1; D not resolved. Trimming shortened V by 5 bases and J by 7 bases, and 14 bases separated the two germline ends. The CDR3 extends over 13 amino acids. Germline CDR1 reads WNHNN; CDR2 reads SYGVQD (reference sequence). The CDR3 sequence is CASSKGIKLEAFF. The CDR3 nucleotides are TGCGCCAGCAGTAAGGGCATAAAGCTTGAAGCTTTCTTT.

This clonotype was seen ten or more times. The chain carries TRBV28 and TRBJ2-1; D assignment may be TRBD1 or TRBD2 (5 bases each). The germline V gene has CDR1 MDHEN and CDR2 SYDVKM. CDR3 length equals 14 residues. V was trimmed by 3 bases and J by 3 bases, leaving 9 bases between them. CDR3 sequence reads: CASSFLGDYNEQFF. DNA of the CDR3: TGTGCCAGCAGTTTCCTGGGGGACTACAATGAGCAGTTCTTC. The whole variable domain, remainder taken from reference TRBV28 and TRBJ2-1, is DVKVTQSSRYLVKRTGEKVFLECVQDMDHENMFWYRQDPGLGLRLIYFSYDVKMKEKGDIPEGYSVSREKKERFSLILESASTNQTSMYLCASSFLGDYNEQFFGPGTRLTVL.